This is a list of T cell receptor beta chains from one sample in a study of cytomegalovirus exposure and HLA in healthy donors. Data came from immunoSEQ multiplex PCR; TCRdb stores just in-frame clones and leaves some out. Among 150,000 to 200,000 clones listed, approximately 80% were seen once. The sequencing sample was made of PBMCs. The receptor set was obtained from a male donor in good health and CMV-seronegative. The CDR3 runs from the conserved cysteine through the conserved F or W. Fields, in order: CDR3 protein, CDR3 DNA, D gene, V gene, J gene, clone size. A D gene is named only where the DNA matches it firmly. Not all rows give a size; the values are once, few, many and, for expanded clones, a class.

CDR3aa: CASSFTGGTEAFF
CDR3nt: TGCGCCAGCAGCTTTACAGGGGGGACTGAAGCTTTCTTT
d_gene: TRBD1
v_gene: TRBV5-1
j_gene: TRBJ1-1
abundance: once

CDR3aa: CASSQRGVSGSSEQYF
CDR3nt: TGCGCCAGCAGCCAACGGGGAGTGTCTGGCTCGTCCGAGCAGTACTTC
d_gene: -
v_gene: TRBV4-3
j_gene: TRBJ2-7
abundance: few

CDR3aa: CASSESGLPNEQFF
CDR3nt: TGTGCCAGCAGTGAATCAGGGCTCCCTAATGAGCAGTTCTTC
d_gene: -
v_gene: TRBV2
j_gene: TRBJ2-1
abundance: -

CDR3aa: CASSLVSRWEQYF
CDR3nt: TGTGCCAGCAGCTTAGTATCACGGTGGGAGCAGTACTTC
d_gene: -
v_gene: TRBV11-2
j_gene: TRBJ2-7
abundance: few

CDR3aa: CASPLLQVRETQYF
CDR3nt: TGTGCCAGCCCGTTATTACAGGTAAGGGAGACCCAGTACTTC
d_gene: -
v_gene: TRBV6-4
j_gene: TRBJ2-5
abundance: -

CDR3aa: CSVESGSGEQYF
CDR3nt: TGCAGCGTTGAGTCGGGTAGCGGCGAGCAGTACTTC
d_gene: -
v_gene: TRBV29-1
j_gene: TRBJ2-7
abundance: few

CDR3aa: CASSVGYSYNSPLHF
CDR3nt: TGTGCCAGCAGCGTAGGGTACAGTTATAATTCACCCCTCCACTTT
d_gene: -
v_gene: TRBV9
j_gene: TRBJ1-6
abundance: -

CDR3aa: CASSKGAGGSGSTDTQYF
CDR3nt: TGTGCCAGTAGTAAGGGCGCAGGAGGGAGTGGGAGCACAGATACGCAGTATTTT
d_gene: -
v_gene: TRBV19
j_gene: TRBJ2-3
abundance: -

CDR3aa: CASSHGDRYNEQFF
CDR3nt: TGCGCCAGCAGCCACGGGGACAGGTACAATGAGCAGTTCTTC
d_gene: TRBD1
v_gene: TRBV4-1
j_gene: TRBJ2-1
abundance: few

CDR3aa: CSVSKTDVDGYTF
CDR3nt: TGCAGCGTTTCCAAGACAGATGTGGATGGCTACACCTTC
d_gene: -
v_gene: TRBV29-1
j_gene: TRBJ1-2
abundance: few

CDR3aa: CASSFTGHNEQFF
CDR3nt: TGTGCCAGCAGTTTTACAGGGCATAATGAGCAGTTCTTC
d_gene: -
v_gene: TRBV7-9
j_gene: TRBJ2-1
abundance: few

CDR3aa: CATSRDGKGDTDTQYF
CDR3nt: TGTGCCACCAGCAGAGATGGGAAGGGGGACACAGATACGCAGTATTTT
d_gene: -
v_gene: TRBV15
j_gene: TRBJ2-3
abundance: -

CDR3aa: CASSPLTGVDEKLFF
CDR3nt: TGTGCCAGCAGCCCCTTGACAGGGGTGGATGAAAAACTGTTTTTT
d_gene: TRBD1
v_gene: TRBV7-6
j_gene: TRBJ1-4
abundance: -

CDR3aa: CASSVDIAGEQYF
CDR3nt: TGTGCCAGCAGCGTAGATATAGCGGGCGAGCAGTACTTC
d_gene: TRBD2
v_gene: TRBV9
j_gene: TRBJ2-7
abundance: -

CDR3aa: CASNRAETRTGELFF
CDR3nt: TGTGCCAGCAACCGAGCGGAGACAAGAACCGGGGAGCTGTTTTTT
d_gene: -
v_gene: TRBV9
j_gene: TRBJ2-2
abundance: -

CDR3aa: CASSLVAGSNQPQHF
CDR3nt: TGTGCCAGCAGCTTAGTGGCTGGTAGCAATCAGCCCCAGCATTTT
d_gene: -
v_gene: TRBV7-2
j_gene: TRBJ1-5
abundance: few

CDR3aa: CASSLGVSRITEQFF
CDR3nt: TGCGCCAGCAGCTTGGGGGTAAGCAGGATAACTGAGCAGTTCTTC
d_gene: -
v_gene: TRBV5-1
j_gene: TRBJ2-1
abundance: once

CDR3aa: CASAQGGAGKETQYF
CDR3nt: TGTGCTAGTGCTCAGGGAGGAGCGGGGAAAGAGACCCAGTACTTC
d_gene: TRBD2
v_gene: TRBV12-5
j_gene: TRBJ2-5
abundance: -

CDR3aa: CSVESLNLRGYTF
CDR3nt: TGCAGCGTTGAATCCTTAAACCTGAGGGGCTACACCTTC
d_gene: -
v_gene: TRBV29-1
j_gene: TRBJ1-2
abundance: -

CDR3aa: CASSFYSGVSYEQYF
CDR3nt: TGTGCCAGCAGCTTTTATAGCGGGGTATCCTACGAGCAGTACTTC
d_gene: TRBD2
v_gene: TRBV7-8
j_gene: TRBJ2-7
abundance: -

CDR3aa: CASSRDSYEQYF
CDR3nt: TGTGCCAGCAGCCGAGACTCCTACGAGCAGTACTTC
d_gene: -
v_gene: TRBV11-1
j_gene: TRBJ2-7
abundance: -

CDR3aa: CASSETGGAAYEQYF
CDR3nt: TGTGCCAGCAGTGAGACGGGGGGGGCGGCCTACGAGCAGTACTTC
d_gene: TRBD2
v_gene: TRBV2
j_gene: TRBJ2-7
abundance: -

CDR3aa: CASSFSGALAKNIQYF
CDR3nt: TGTGCCAGCAGTTTTTCAGGGGCTTTAGCCAAAAACATTCAGTACTTC
d_gene: -
v_gene: TRBV27
j_gene: TRBJ2-4
abundance: few

CDR3aa: CASSSPGLADYEQYF
CDR3nt: TGTGCCAGCAGCTCACCGGGACTAGCGGACTACGAGCAGTACTTC
d_gene: TRBD2
v_gene: TRBV5-4
j_gene: TRBJ2-7
abundance: -

CDR3aa: CASCAGGRTPNYEQYF
CDR3nt: TGTGCCAGCTGTGCAGGGGGCCGGACTCCCAACTACGAGCAGTACTTC
d_gene: TRBD1
v_gene: TRBV28
j_gene: TRBJ2-7
abundance: -

CDR3aa: CASSPRQGNNQPQHF
CDR3nt: TGTGCCAGTAGTCCCCGACAGGGGAACAATCAGCCCCAGCATTTT
d_gene: TRBD1
v_gene: TRBV19
j_gene: TRBJ1-5
abundance: -

CDR3aa: CAISGATTGGRGYGYTF
CDR3nt: TGTGCCATCAGTGGGGCTACAACAGGGGGGCGAGGCTATGGCTACACCTTC
d_gene: TRBD1
v_gene: TRBV10-3
j_gene: TRBJ1-2
abundance: -

CDR3aa: CASSSHPSGGAYEQYF
CDR3nt: TGTGCCAGCAGTTCGCACCCCTCCGGGGGGGCCTACGAGCAGTACTTC
d_gene: TRBD2
v_gene: TRBV27
j_gene: TRBJ2-7
abundance: -

CDR3aa: CSVEQRQETQYF
CDR3nt: TGCAGCGTTGAACAGAGGCAAGAGACCCAGTACTTC
d_gene: -
v_gene: TRBV29-1
j_gene: TRBJ2-5
abundance: -

CDR3aa: CASSQVRDSTDTQYF
CDR3nt: TGCGCCAGCAGCCAAGTCAGGGATAGCACAGATACGCAGTATTTT
d_gene: -
v_gene: TRBV4-1
j_gene: TRBJ2-3
abundance: -

CDR3aa: CASSFTGTSGGDEQFF
CDR3nt: TGTGCCAGCAGCTTTACCGGGACTAGCGGGGGGGATGAGCAGTTCTTC
d_gene: TRBD2
v_gene: TRBV7-9
j_gene: TRBJ2-1
abundance: -

CDR3aa: CASSPLTRGTALRGYTF
CDR3nt: TGTGCCAGCTCACCCTTGACCAGGGGAACGGCTCTCCGCGGCTACACCTTC
d_gene: -
v_gene: TRBV18
j_gene: TRBJ1-2
abundance: -

CDR3aa: CASGLGLGLAGTSYNEQFF
CDR3nt: TGTGCTAGTGGTTTAGGGTTGGGACTAGCGGGAACCTCCTACAATGAGCAGTTCTTC
d_gene: TRBD2
v_gene: TRBV12-5
j_gene: TRBJ2-1
abundance: -

CDR3aa: CASMYRVSIPYEQYF
CDR3nt: TGTGCCAGCATGTACAGGGTCAGTATACCCTACGAGCAGTACTTC
d_gene: -
v_gene: TRBV5-8
j_gene: TRBJ2-7
abundance: -

CDR3aa: CASTQRDSANTGELFF
CDR3nt: TGTGCCAGCACCCAACGGGACAGCGCGAACACCGGGGAGCTGTTTTTT
d_gene: TRBD1
v_gene: TRBV7-9
j_gene: TRBJ2-2
abundance: -

CDR3aa: CASSFDRVGWHGYTF
CDR3nt: TGTGCCAGCAGTTTCGACAGGGTGGGCTGGCATGGCTACACCTTC
d_gene: TRBD1
v_gene: TRBV28
j_gene: TRBJ1-2
abundance: -

CDR3aa: CASSYGAGETGELFF
CDR3nt: TGTGCCAGCAGTTACGGAGCGGGAGAAACCGGGGAGCTGTTTTTT
d_gene: TRBD2
v_gene: TRBV6-5
j_gene: TRBJ2-2
abundance: -

CDR3aa: CASSESSGTRHGYEQFF
CDR3nt: TGTGCCAGCAGTGAAAGTTCCGGGACACGCCACGGGTATGAGCAGTTCTTC
d_gene: -
v_gene: TRBV6-1
j_gene: TRBJ2-1
abundance: once

CDR3aa: CASSSNPLGLAGGRTQYF
CDR3nt: TGTGCCAGCAGCTCAAACCCCCTTGGTCTAGCGGGGGGGCGGACGCAGTATTTT
d_gene: TRBD2
v_gene: TRBV7-2
j_gene: TRBJ2-3
abundance: -

CDR3aa: CASSLGTGVQTQYF
CDR3nt: TGTGCCAGCAGCTTGGGGACAGGGGTGCAGACCCAGTACTTC
d_gene: TRBD1
v_gene: TRBV5-4
j_gene: TRBJ2-5
abundance: -

CDR3aa: CASSLWTGSSYNEQFF
CDR3nt: TGTGCCAGCAGTTTATGGACAGGGAGCTCCTACAATGAGCAGTTCTTC
d_gene: TRBD1
v_gene: TRBV28
j_gene: TRBJ2-1
abundance: -

CDR3aa: CASSWGQVISTDTQYF
CDR3nt: TGTGCCAGCAGTTGGGGACAGGTGATTAGCACAGATACGCAGTATTTT
d_gene: TRBD1
v_gene: TRBV6-5
j_gene: TRBJ2-3
abundance: -

CDR3aa: CASSIGGETYGYTF
CDR3nt: TGTGCCAGTAGTATAGGCGGAGAGACCTATGGCTACACCTTC
d_gene: -
v_gene: TRBV19
j_gene: TRBJ1-2
abundance: -

CDR3aa: CASSLAFRQDGYTF
CDR3nt: TGCGCCAGCAGCTTGGCATTTCGGCAGGATGGCTACACCTTC
d_gene: -
v_gene: TRBV5-1
j_gene: TRBJ1-2
abundance: -

CDR3aa: CSVVEREGNEQFF
CDR3nt: TGCAGCGTCGTCGAGCGTGAGGGCAATGAGCAGTTCTTC
d_gene: -
v_gene: TRBV29-1
j_gene: TRBJ2-1
abundance: once

CDR3aa: CASSAAGAFTGELFF
CDR3nt: TGTGCCAGCAGTGCGGCGGGGGCCTTCACCGGGGAGCTGTTTTTT
d_gene: -
v_gene: TRBV2
j_gene: TRBJ2-2
abundance: -

CDR3aa: CASSQDRSEQYF
CDR3nt: TGCGCCAGCAGCCAAGACAGGTCCGAGCAGTACTTC
d_gene: -
v_gene: TRBV4-3
j_gene: TRBJ2-7
abundance: few

CDR3aa: CASGLRGLNTEAFF
CDR3nt: TGTGCCAGTGGCCTCCGCGGTTTGAACACTGAAGCTTTCTTT
d_gene: -
v_gene: TRBV19
j_gene: TRBJ1-1
abundance: -

CDR3aa: CAWSVGLAVYQETQYF
CDR3nt: TGTGCCTGGAGTGTGGGACTAGCGGTGTACCAAGAGACCCAGTACTTC
d_gene: TRBD2
v_gene: TRBV30
j_gene: TRBJ2-5
abundance: -

CDR3aa: CASSSDKSGIYEQYF
CDR3nt: TGTGCCAGCAGCTCGGATAAGTCGGGGATCTACGAGCAGTACTTC
d_gene: -
v_gene: TRBV7-9
j_gene: TRBJ2-7
abundance: -

CDR3aa: CASSQVGGPLRNEQFF
CDR3nt: TGCGCCAGCAGCCAAGTGGGAGGACCTCTCAGAAATGAGCAGTTCTTC
d_gene: -
v_gene: TRBV4-3
j_gene: TRBJ2-1
abundance: -